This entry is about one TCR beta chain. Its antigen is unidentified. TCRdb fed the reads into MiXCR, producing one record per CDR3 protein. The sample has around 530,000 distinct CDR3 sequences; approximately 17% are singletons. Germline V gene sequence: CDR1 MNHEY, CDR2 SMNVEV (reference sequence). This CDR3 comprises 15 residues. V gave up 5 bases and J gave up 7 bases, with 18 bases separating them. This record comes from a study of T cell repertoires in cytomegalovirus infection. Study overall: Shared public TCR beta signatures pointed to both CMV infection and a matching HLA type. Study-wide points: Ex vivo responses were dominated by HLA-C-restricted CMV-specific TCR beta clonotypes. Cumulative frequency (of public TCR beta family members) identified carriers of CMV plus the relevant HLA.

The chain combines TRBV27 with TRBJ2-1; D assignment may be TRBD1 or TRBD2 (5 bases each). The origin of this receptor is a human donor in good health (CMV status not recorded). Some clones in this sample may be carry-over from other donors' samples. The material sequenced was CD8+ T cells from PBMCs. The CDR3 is CASSLTAATGNEQFF. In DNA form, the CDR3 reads TGTGCCAGCAGTCTGACAGCAGCTACGGGGAATGAGCAGTTCTTC.